This T cell receptor (beta chain) was identified during a study of beta chain features in type 1 diabetes. Expressed TCRB transcripts were sequenced after all isolated RNA was converted to cDNA. About 3.7 million reads, on average, came from each naive, central memory and regulatory T cell sample. Method: immunoSEQ multiplex PCR; TCRdb's copy keeps in-frame clones and lacks some. The table records around 200,000 clones, less than 15% of them present only once. The length of the CDR3 is 14 residues. Germline CDR1 and CDR2: SGHTA and FQGNSA. V shed 5 bases, J shed 6 bases, and the junction held 8 bases outside the gene matches. This clone was seen a few times.

This receptor was taken from a woman between 18 and 29 years old in good health. The sequencing input was central memory CD4+ T cells from blood. The chain employs TRBV7-2 and TRBJ2-3; 7 nucleotides align to TRBD2. The CDR3 spells CASSPRLAKDTQYF. The CDR3 region has the DNA TGTGCCAGCAGCCCACGACTAGCAAAGGATACGCAGTATTTT.